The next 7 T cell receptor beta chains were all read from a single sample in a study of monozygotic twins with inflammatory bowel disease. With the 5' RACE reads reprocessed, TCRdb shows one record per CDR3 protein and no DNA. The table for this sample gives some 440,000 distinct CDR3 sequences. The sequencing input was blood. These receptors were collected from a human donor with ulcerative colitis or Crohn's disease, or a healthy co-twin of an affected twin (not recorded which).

The CDR3 spells CASILGGSTGELFF. The rearrangement links TRBV7-9 to TRBJ2-2; TCRdb's D gene call, TRBD1, goes unchecked for lack of DNA. The CDR3 length is 14 residues. CDR1 is SEHNR, CDR2 FQNEAQ, per germline (reference sequence).

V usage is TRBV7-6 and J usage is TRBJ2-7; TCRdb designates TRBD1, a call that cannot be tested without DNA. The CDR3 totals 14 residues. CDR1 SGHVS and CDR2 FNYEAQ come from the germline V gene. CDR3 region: CASSQRTGPAEQYF.

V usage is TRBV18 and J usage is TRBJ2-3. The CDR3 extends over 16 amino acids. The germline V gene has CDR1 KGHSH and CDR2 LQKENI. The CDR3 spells CASSPLGDTTMGTQYF.

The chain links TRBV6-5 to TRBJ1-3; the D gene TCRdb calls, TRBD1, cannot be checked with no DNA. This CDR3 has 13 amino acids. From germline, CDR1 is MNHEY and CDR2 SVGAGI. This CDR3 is CASTGTQENTIYF.

Here the CDR3 reads CAISESGSSYNEQFF. This chain connects TRBV10-3 to TRBJ2-1. Germline values: CDR1 ENHRY, CDR2 SYGVKD. The CDR3 has 15 amino acids.

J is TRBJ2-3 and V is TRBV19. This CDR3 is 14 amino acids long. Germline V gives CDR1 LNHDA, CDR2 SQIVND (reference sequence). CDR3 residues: CASSIWGSTDTQYF.

CDR3 sequence: CASSAQKEGTGGLYGYTF. This chain connects TRBV12-3 or TRBV12-4 to TRBJ1-2; TCRdb picks TRBD1, but there is no DNA to check that call. The CDR3 spans 18 residues.